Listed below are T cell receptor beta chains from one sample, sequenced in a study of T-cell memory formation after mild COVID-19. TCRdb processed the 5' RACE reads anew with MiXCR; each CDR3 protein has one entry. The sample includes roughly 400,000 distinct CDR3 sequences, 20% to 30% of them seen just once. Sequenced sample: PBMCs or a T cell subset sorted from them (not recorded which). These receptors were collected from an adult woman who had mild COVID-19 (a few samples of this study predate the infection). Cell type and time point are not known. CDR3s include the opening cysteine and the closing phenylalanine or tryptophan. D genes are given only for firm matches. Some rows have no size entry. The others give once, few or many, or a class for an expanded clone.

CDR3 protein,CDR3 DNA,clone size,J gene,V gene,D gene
CASSFARATNEKLFF,TGTGCCAGCAGTTTCGCGCGTGCAACTAATGAAAAACTGTTTTTT,NA,TRBJ1-4,TRBV11-2,NA
CASSQDAKGGQPQHF,TGCGCCAGCAGCCAAGACGCAAAGGGCGGGCAGCCCCAGCATTTT,NA,TRBJ1-5,TRBV4-1,NA
CASRPTGGTDTQYF,TGTGCCAGCAGACCGACAGGGGGAACAGATACGCAGTATTTT,NA,TRBJ2-3,TRBV12-3/TRBV12-4,TRBD1
CSAPNRGGGGKTQYF,TGCAGTGCCCCCAACCGTGGCGGGGGAGGGAAGACCCAGTACTTC,NA,TRBJ2-5,TRBV20-1,TRBD2
CASSLRGYTDTQYF,TGTGCCAGCAGCCTACGGGGCTACACAGATACGCAGTATTTT,few,TRBJ2-3,TRBV7-9,NA
CASTPGDRNTEAFF,TGTGCCAGCACCCCCGGGGACAGAAACACTGAAGCTTTCTTT,once,TRBJ1-1,TRBV25-1,TRBD1
CSAQGVPGNTIYF,TGCAGTGCCCAGGGGGTTCCTGGAAACACCATATATTTT,NA,TRBJ1-3,TRBV20-1,TRBD1
CASSFGTQGPPLDEQYF,TGTGCCAGCAGCTTCGGGACTCAAGGTCCCCCGTTAGACGAGCAGTACTTC,few,TRBJ2-7,TRBV7-9,NA
CASSVAATGRNTEAFF,TGTGCCAGCAGCGTAGCGGCGACAGGGAGGAACACTGAAGCTTTCTTT,NA,TRBJ1-1,TRBV9,TRBD1
CASSQDQDWNNEQFF,TGCGCCAGCAGCCAAGACCAAGACTGGAACAATGAGCAGTTCTTC,NA,TRBJ2-1,TRBV4-3,NA